This T cell receptor beta chain comes out of a study of regulatory T cells in long-lasting Graves disease. As for time point: persistent/refractory GD, antithyroid drugs over 5 years with positive TRAb. PBMCs were the source of the RNA used for TCR sequencing. This CDR3 contains 13 residues. CDR1 MNHNS and CDR2 SASEGT come from the germline V gene. Regarding this clonotype: A much larger clone sits a single nucleotide away, making a read error possible.

Building of the TCR beta libraries involved iRepertoire HTBI primers and Arm-PCR of CDR3 regions. Each CDR3 protein gets one entry after TCRdb re-called the multiplex PCR reads with MiXCR. The sample has approximately 290,000 distinct CDR3 sequences; under 25% are singletons. This chain joins TRBV6-1 and TRBJ1-5; D might be TRBD1 (5 bases). The receptor's source is a female donor with Graves disease. The material was peripheral blood mononuclear cells (PBMCs), obtained when the disease was refractory, from a patient treated with antithyroid drugs. The CDR3 is CVSTGRDHQPQHF. CDR3 sequence (DNA): TGTGTCAGCACCGGCAGGGATCACCAGCCCCAGCATTTT.